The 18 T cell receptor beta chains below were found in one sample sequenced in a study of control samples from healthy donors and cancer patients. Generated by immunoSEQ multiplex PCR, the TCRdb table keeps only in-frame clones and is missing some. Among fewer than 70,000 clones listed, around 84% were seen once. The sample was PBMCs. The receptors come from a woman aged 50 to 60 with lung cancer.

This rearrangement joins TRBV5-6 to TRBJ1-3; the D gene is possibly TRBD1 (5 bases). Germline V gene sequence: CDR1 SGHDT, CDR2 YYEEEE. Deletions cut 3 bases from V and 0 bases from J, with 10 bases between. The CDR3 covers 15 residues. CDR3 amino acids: CASSSRGVSGNTIYF. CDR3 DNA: TGTGCCAGCAGCTCCCGAGGGGTCTCTGGAAACACCATATATTTT.

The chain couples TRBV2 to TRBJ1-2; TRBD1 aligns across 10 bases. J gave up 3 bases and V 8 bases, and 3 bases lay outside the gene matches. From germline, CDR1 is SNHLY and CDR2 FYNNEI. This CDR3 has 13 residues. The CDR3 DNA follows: TGTGCCAGCGGGACAGGGGAAGACTATGGCTACACCTTC. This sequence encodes CASGTGEDYGYTF.

The CDR3 nucleotides are TGTGCCAGCAGCTTTGGACAGGGCAACAACTATGGCTACACCTTC. Its translation: CASSFGQGNNYGYTF. This chain connects TRBV2 to TRBJ1-2, with TRBD1 matching over 8 bases. This CDR3 is 15 amino acids long. Per the germline V gene, CDR1 is SNHLY and CDR2 is FYNNEI. The junction had 8 bases not matched to a gene; V was cut back by 6 bases and J by 2 bases.

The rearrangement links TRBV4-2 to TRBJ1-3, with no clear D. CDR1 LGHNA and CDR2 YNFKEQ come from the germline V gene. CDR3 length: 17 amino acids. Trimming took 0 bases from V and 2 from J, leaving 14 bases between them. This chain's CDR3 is CASSQEAFQAPGNTIYF. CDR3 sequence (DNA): TGTGCCAGCAGCCAAGAAGCCTTCCAGGCGCCTGGAAACACCATATATTTT.

This CDR3 is CSALAGAAIYF. CDR3 DNA: TGCAGTGCTCTAGCGGGCGCTGCCATATATTTT. The chain links TRBV20-1 to TRBJ1-3, with no clear D. Germline CDR1 is DFQATT and CDR2 is SNEGSKA (reference sequence). The CDR3 sequence is 11 residues long. V was clipped by 5 bases and J by 11 bases, with 13 bases between them.

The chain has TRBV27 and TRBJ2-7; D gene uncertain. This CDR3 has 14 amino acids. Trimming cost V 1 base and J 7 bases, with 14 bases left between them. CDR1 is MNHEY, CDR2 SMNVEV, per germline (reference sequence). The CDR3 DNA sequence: TGTGCCAGCAGTTTATTCGGACCCTCCGGGGAGCAGTACTTC. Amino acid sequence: CASSLFGPSGEQYF.

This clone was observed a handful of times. The CDR3 loop reads CASSYSGGGEQYF. In nucleotides, the CDR3 is TGTGCCAGCAGCTATAGCGGCGGAGGAGAGCAGTACTTC. The rearrangement joins TRBV16 to TRBJ2-7; D might be TRBD2 (6 bases). V lost 5 bases and J lost 7, with 15 bases in between. The germline V gene has CDR1 KGHSY and CDR2 FQNENV. This CDR3 has 13 amino acids.

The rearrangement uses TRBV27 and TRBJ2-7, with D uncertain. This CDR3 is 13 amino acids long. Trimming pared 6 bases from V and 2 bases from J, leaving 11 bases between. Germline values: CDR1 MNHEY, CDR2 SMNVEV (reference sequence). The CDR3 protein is CASSPTRAYEQYF. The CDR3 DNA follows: TGTGCCAGCAGCCCTACCCGGGCCTACGAGCAGTACTTC.

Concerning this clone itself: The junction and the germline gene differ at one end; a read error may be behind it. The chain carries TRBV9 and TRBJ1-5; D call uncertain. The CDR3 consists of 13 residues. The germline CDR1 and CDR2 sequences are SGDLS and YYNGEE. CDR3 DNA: TGTGCCAGCAGCGTAGAAGCTAATCGGCCCCAGCATTTT. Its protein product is CASSVEANRPQHF.

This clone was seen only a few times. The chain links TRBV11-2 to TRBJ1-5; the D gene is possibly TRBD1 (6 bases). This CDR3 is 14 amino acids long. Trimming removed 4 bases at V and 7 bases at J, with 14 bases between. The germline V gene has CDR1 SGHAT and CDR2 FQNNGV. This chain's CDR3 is CASSSEGGSQPQHF. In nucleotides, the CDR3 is TGTGCCAGCAGCTCAGAGGGGGGCAGCCAGCCCCAGCATTTT.

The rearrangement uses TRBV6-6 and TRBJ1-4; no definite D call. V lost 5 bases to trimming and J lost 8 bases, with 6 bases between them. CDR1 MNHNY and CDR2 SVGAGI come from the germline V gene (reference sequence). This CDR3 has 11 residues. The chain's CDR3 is CASSQGEKLFF. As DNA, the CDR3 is TGTGCCAGCAGTCAAGGGGAAAAACTGTTTTTT.

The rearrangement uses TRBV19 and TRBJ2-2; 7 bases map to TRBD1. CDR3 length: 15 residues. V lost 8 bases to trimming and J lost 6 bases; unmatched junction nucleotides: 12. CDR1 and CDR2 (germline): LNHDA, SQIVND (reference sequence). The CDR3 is CASEGGPYSAGELFF. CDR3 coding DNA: TGTGCCAGTGAAGGGGGCCCTTACAGCGCCGGGGAGCTGTTTTTT.

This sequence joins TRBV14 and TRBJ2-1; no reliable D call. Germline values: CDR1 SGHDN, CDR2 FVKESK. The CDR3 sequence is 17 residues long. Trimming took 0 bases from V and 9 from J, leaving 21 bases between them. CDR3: CASSQDGVRGWSSEQFF. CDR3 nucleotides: TGTGCCAGCAGCCAAGATGGAGTCCGAGGATGGTCGAGTGAGCAGTTCTTC.

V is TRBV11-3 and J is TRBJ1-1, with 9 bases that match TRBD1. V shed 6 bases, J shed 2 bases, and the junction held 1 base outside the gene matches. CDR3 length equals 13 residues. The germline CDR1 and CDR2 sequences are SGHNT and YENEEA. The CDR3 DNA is TGTGCCAGCAGTACAGGGGGCAACACTGAAGCTTTCTTT. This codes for CASSTGGNTEAFF.

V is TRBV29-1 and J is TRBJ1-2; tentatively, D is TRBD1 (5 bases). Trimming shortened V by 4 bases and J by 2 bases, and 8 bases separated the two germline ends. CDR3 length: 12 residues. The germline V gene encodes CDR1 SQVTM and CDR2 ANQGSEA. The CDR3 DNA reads TGCAGCGTTGTGAGACAGAACTATGGCTACACCTTC. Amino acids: CSVVRQNYGYTF.

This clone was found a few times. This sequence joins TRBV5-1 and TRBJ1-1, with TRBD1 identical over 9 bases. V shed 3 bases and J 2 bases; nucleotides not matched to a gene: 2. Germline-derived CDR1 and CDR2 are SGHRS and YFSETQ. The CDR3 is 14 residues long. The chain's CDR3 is CASSWGQGNTEAFF. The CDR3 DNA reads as TGCGCCAGCAGCTGGGGACAGGGTAACACTGAAGCTTTCTTT.

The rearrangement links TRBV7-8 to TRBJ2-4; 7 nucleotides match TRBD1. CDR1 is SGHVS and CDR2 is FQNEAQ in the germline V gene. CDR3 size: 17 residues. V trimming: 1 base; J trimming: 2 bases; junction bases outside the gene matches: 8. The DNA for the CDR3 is TGTGCCAGCAGCTTAGGGGACAGAGGCTTGACCAAAAACATTCAGTACTTC. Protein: CASSLGDRGLTKNIQYF.

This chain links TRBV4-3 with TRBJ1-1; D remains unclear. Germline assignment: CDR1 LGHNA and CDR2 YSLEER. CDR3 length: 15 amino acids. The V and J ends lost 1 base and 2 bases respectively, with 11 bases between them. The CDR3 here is CASSQAGRPNTEAFF. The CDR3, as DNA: TGCGCCAGCAGCCAAGCCGGCCGACCCAACACTGAAGCTTTCTTT.